The source of this T cell receptor beta chain is a study of radiation and T cells in renal cell carcinoma. Time point in this sample: blood 2 weeks post-SBRT. Documented treatment: 15 Gy SBRT to primary tumor, nephrectomy 4 weeks later. The tumor was a clear cell renal cell carcinoma. Germline V CDR1 and CDR2: SEHNR, FQNEAQ (reference sequence). The germline V and J ends were trimmed by 4 bases and 0 bases, with 6 bases remaining between them. This CDR3 comprises 14 residues. TCRdb's copy holds only in-frame clones and misses some; the assay was immunoSEQ multiplex PCR. The sample gives 150,000 to 190,000 clones, about 87% of which show up once; 10% to 15% is in the top ten.

This chain uses TRBV7-9 with TRBJ1-4; no firm D call. Sequencing was performed on blood, taken from a patient whose treatment included radiotherapy and nephrectomy. The receptor's source is a woman in her forties or fifties with renal cell carcinoma. The DNA for the CDR3 is TGTGCCAGCAGCTGGAGGGCAACTAATGAAAAACTGTTTTTT. This translates into CASSWRATNEKLFF.